This is a list of T cell receptor beta chains from one sample in a study of T cell responses to AZD1222 COVID-19 vaccine. The protocol was immunoSEQ multiplex PCR, while the TCRdb copy is restricted to in-frame clones and leaves out a portion. The repertoire holds some 170,000 clones, with around nine tenths as singletons. Source: peripheral blood, taken on day 0 of AZD1222 vaccination. The receptors come from an adult in good health. The CDR3 runs from the conserved cysteine through the conserved F or W. The order of the fields is CDR3 DNA, CDR3 protein, clone size, D gene, J gene, V gene, CDR3 length. A D gene is named only where the DNA matches it firmly. Rows give clone size only sometimes, using once, few, many, or a class for an expanded clone.

CDR3nt: TGTGCCAGCAGTTTTCAGGGGATTAATTCACCCCTCCACTTT
CDR3aa: CASSFQGINSPLHF
abundance: .
d_gene: .
j_gene: TRBJ1-6
v_gene: TRBV27
len: 14

CDR3nt: TGTGCCAGCAGAGAGAGGGGGAGGGGTAGAACGTCGAACACTGAAGCTTTCTTT
CDR3aa: CASRERGRGRTSNTEAFF
abundance: .
d_gene: .
j_gene: TRBJ1-1
v_gene: TRBV27
len: 18

CDR3nt: TGTGCCAGCAGTGAACAGGGGTTTTCCCGACCCGGGGAGCTGTTTTTT
CDR3aa: CASSEQGFSRPGELFF
abundance: .
d_gene: TRBD1
j_gene: TRBJ2-2
v_gene: TRBV6-4
len: 16

CDR3nt: TGTGCCAGCAGCCCCGGGCCCGGGGGGACTGAAGCTTTCTTT
CDR3aa: CASSPGPGGTEAFF
abundance: .
d_gene: .
j_gene: TRBJ1-1
v_gene: TRBV7-9
len: 14

CDR3nt: TGTGCCAGCAGCTTAGCCCGACAGGGAGGCACTGAAGCTTTCTTT
CDR3aa: CASSLARQGGTEAFF
abundance: .
d_gene: TRBD1
j_gene: TRBJ1-1
v_gene: TRBV7-9
len: 15

CDR3nt: TGCAGCGGGATGGGACTAGCACTATACAATGAGCAGTTCTTC
CDR3aa: CSGMGLALYNEQFF
abundance: .
d_gene: TRBD2
j_gene: TRBJ2-1
v_gene: TRBV29-1
len: 14

CDR3nt: TGCGCCAGCAGCTGGGGGTCAGAGAACCACGAGCAGTACTTC
CDR3aa: CASSWGSENHEQYF
abundance: .
d_gene: .
j_gene: TRBJ2-7
v_gene: TRBV5-1
len: 14

CDR3nt: TGTGCCAGTAGACCAGACAGGAGCTCCTACAATGAGCAGTTCTTC
CDR3aa: CASRPDRSSYNEQFF
abundance: once
d_gene: .
j_gene: TRBJ2-1
v_gene: TRBV19
len: 15

CDR3nt: TGTGCCAGCAGTGATCGCGGGGGAATAGCGGGAGTAACCGGGGCCAACGTCCTGACTTTC
CDR3aa: CASSDRGGIAGVTGANVLTF
abundance: .
d_gene: TRBD2
j_gene: TRBJ2-6
v_gene: TRBV6-1
len: 20

CDR3nt: TGTGCCTGGAGTGTACGAACTAGCGGGAGAAGAACAGATACGCAGTATTTT
CDR3aa: CAWSVRTSGRRTDTQYF
abundance: .
d_gene: TRBD2
j_gene: TRBJ2-3
v_gene: TRBV30
len: 17

CDR3nt: TGCGCCAGCAGCTTGATGGGGGGGCGCGGCACAGATACGCAGTATTTT
CDR3aa: CASSLMGGRGTDTQYF
abundance: once
d_gene: .
j_gene: TRBJ2-3
v_gene: TRBV5-1
len: 16

CDR3nt: TGCAGCGTTGGCGGGCAGAGCTCCTACGAGCAGTACTTC
CDR3aa: CSVGGQSSYEQYF
abundance: .
d_gene: .
j_gene: TRBJ2-7
v_gene: TRBV29-1
len: 13